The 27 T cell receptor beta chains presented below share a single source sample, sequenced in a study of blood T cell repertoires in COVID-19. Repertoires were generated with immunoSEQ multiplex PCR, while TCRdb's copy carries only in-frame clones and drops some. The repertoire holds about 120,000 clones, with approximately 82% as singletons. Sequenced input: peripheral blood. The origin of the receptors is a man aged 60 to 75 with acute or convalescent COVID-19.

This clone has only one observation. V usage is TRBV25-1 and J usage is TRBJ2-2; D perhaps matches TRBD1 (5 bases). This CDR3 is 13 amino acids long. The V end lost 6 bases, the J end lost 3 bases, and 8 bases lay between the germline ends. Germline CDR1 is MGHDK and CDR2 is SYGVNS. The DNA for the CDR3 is TGTGCCAGCAGGACAGTGGACACCGGGGAGCTGTTTTTT. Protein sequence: CASRTVDTGELFF.

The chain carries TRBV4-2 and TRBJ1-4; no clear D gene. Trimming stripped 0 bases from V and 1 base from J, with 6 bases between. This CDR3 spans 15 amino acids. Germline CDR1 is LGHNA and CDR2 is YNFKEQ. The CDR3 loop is CASSQEPVTNEKLFF. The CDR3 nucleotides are TGTGCCAGCAGCCAAGAACCGGTAACTAATGAAAAACTGTTTTTT.

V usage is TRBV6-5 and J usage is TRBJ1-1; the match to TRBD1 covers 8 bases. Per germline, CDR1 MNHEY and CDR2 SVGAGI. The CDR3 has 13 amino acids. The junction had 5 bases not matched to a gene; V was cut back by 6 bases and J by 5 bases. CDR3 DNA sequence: TGTGCCAGCAGCTTCCGGACAGGGACTGAAGCTTTCTTT. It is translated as CASSFRTGTEAFF.

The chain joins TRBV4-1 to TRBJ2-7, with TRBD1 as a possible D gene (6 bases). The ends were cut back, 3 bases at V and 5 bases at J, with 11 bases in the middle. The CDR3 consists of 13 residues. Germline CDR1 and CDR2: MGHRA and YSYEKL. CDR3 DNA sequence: TGCGCCAGCAGCCACACACAGGGAAACGAGCAGTACTTC. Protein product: CASSHTQGNEQYF.

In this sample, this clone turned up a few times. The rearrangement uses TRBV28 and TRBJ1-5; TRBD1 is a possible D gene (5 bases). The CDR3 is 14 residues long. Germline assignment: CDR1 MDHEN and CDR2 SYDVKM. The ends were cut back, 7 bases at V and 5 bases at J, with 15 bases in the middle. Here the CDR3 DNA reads TGTGCCAGCAATCAGGGCGTGGTGTATCAGCCCCAGCATTTT. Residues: CASNQGVVYQPQHF.

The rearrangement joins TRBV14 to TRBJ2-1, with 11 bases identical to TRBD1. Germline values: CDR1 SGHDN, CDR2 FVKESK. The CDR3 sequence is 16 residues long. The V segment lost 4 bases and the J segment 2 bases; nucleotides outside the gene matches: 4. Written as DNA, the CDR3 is TGTGCCAGCAGCCGAAAGGACAGGGGGCCCTACAATGAGCAGTTCTTC. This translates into CASSRKDRGPYNEQFF.

The DNA for the CDR3 is TGTGCCAGTGCTCGGAACCAGGGGCAAGGGTATGAAAAACTGTTTTTT. Translating it yields CASARNQGQGYEKLFF. The genes are TRBV2 and TRBJ1-4, with D perhaps matching TRBD1 (6 bases). The CDR3 totals 16 residues. The V gene lost 9 bases and the J gene lost 6 bases, with 23 bases spanning the gap. Germline V gives CDR1 SNHLY, CDR2 FYNNEI.

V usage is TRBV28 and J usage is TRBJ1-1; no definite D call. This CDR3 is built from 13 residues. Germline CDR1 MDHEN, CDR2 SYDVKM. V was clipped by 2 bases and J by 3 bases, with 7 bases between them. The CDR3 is CASSLQSHTEAFF. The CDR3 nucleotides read TGTGCCAGCAGTTTACAATCCCACACTGAAGCTTTCTTT.

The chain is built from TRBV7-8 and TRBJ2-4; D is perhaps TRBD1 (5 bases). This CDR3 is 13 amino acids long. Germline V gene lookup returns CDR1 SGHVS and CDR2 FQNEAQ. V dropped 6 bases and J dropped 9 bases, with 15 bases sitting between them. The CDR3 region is CASSTRQGPIQYF. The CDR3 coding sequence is TGTGCCAGCAGTACGAGGCAGGGCCCCATTCAGTACTTC.

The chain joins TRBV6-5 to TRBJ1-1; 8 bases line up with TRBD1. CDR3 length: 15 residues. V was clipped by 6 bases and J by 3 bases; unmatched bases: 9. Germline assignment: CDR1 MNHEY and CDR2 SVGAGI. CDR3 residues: CASSARQGQYTEAFF. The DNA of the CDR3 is TGTGCCAGCAGCGCTAGACAGGGGCAGTACACTGAAGCTTTCTTT.

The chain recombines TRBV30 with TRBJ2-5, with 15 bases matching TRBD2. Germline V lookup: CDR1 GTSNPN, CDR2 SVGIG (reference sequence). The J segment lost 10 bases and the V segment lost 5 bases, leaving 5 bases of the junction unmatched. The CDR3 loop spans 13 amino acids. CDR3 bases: TGTGCCTGGGCAGGACTAGCGGGAGGGGGCCAGTACTTC. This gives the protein CAWAGLAGGGQYF. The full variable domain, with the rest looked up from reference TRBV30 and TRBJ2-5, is SQTIHQWPATLVQPVGSPLSLECTVEGTSNPNLYWYRQAAGRGLQLLFYSVGIGQISSEVPQNLSASRPQDRQFILSSKKLLLSDSGFYLCAWAGLAGGGQYFGPGTRLLVL.

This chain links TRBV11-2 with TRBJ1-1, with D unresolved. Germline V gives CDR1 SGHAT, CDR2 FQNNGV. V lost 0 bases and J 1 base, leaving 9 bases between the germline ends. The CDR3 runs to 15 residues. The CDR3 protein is CASSLDQYGNTEAFF. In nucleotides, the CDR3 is TGTGCCAGCAGCTTAGATCAGTATGGGAACACTGAAGCTTTCTTT.

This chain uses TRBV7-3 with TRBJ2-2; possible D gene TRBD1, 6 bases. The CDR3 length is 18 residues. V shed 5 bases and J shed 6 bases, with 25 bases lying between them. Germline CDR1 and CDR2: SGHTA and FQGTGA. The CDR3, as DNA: TGTGCCAGCAGCCCCAGTGGTCAGGGGCGGGCCAGGGCCGGGGAGCTGTTTTTT. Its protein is CASSPSGQGRARAGELFF.

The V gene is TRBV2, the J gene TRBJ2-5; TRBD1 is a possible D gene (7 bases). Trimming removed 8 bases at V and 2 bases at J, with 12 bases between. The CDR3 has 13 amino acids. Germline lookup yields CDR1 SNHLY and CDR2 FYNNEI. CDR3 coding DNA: TGTGCCAGCCGGGGGACAGTACAAGAGACCCAGTACTTC. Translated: CASRGTVQETQYF.

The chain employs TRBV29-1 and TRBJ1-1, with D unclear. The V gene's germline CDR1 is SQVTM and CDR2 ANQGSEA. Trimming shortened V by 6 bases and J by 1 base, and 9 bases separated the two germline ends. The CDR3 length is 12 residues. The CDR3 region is CSVESGNTEAFF. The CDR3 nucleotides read TGCAGCGTAGAGTCAGGGAACACTGAAGCTTTCTTT.

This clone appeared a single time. The CDR3: CASSDTGSGNTEAFF. The CDR3 nucleotides are TGTGCCAGCAGCGATACAGGGTCGGGGAACACTGAAGCTTTCTTT. The rearrangement links TRBV11-2 to TRBJ1-1; D perhaps matches TRBD1 (6 bases). CDR3 length equals 15 residues. Germline V gives CDR1 SGHAT, CDR2 FQNNGV. The ends were cut back, 5 bases at V and 1 base at J, with 14 bases in the middle.

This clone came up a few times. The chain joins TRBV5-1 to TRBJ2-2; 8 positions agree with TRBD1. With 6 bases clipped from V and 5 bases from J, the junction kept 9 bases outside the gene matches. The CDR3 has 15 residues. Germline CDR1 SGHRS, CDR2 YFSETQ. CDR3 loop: CASIPGTGFTGELFF. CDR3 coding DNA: TGCGCCAGCATCCCCGGGACAGGTTTTACCGGGGAGCTGTTTTTT.

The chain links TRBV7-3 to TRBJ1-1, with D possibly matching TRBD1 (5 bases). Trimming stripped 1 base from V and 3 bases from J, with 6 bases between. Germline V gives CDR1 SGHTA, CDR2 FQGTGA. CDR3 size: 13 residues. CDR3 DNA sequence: TGTGCCAGCAGCTTAAGGGGGGACACTGAAGCTTTCTTT. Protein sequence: CASSLRGDTEAFF. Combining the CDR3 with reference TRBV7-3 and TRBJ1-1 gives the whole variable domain GAGVSQTPSNKVTEKGKYVELRCDPISGHTALYWYRQSLGQGPEFLIYFQGTGAADDSGLPNDRFFAVRPEGSVSTLKIQRTERGDSAVYLCASSLRGDTEAFFGQGTRLTVV.

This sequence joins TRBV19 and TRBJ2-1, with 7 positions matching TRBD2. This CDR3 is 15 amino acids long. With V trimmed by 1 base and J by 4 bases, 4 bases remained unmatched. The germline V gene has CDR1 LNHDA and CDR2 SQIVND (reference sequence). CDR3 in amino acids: CASSIGDYPYNEQFF. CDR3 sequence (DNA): TGTGCCAGTAGTATAGGGGACTACCCTTACAATGAGCAGTTCTTC.

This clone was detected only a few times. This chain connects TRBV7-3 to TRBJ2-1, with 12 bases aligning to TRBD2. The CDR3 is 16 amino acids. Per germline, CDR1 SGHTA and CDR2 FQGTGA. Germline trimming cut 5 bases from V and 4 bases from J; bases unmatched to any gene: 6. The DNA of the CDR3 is TGTGCCAGCAGCCCACGACTAGCGGGAGATTACAATGAGCAGTTCTTC. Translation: CASSPRLAGDYNEQFF.

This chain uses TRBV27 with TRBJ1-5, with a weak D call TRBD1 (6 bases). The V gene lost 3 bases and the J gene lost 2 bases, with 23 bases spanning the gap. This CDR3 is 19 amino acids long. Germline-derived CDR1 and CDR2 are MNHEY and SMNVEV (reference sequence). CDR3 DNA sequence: TGTGCCAGCAGTTTTTCTTATTCTTCAGGGGTGGTCGGCAATCAGCCCCAGCATTTT. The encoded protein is CASSFSYSSGVVGNQPQHF.

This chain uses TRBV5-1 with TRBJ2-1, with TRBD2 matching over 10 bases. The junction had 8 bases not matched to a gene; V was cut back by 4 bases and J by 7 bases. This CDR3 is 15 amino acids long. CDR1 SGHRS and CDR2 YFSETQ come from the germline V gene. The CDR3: CASSPSGSMANEQFF. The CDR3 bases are TGCGCCAGCAGCCCTAGCGGGAGTATGGCGAATGAGCAGTTCTTC.

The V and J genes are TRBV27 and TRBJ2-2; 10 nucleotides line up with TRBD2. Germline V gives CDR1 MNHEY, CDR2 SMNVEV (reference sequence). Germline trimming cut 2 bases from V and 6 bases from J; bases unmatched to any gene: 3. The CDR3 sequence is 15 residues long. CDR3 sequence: CASSLRLAGAGELFF. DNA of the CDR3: TGTGCCAGCAGTTTACGGCTAGCGGGAGCCGGGGAGCTGTTTTTT.

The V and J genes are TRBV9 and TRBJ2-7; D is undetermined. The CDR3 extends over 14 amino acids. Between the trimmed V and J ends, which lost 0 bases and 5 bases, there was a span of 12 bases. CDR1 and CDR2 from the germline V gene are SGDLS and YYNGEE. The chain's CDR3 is CASSVDGASNEQYF. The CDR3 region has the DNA TGTGCCAGCAGCGTAGACGGTGCGTCAAACGAGCAGTACTTC.

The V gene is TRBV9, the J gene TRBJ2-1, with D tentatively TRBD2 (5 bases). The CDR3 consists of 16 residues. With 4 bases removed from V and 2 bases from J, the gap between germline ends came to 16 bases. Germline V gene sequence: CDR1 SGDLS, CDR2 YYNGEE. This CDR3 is CASSPLGEAAYNEQFF. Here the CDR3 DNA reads TGTGCCAGCAGCCCCCTCGGTGAAGCGGCCTACAATGAGCAGTTCTTC. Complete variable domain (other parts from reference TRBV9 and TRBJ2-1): DSGVTQTPKHLITATGQRVTLRCSPRSGDLSVYWYQQSLDQGLQFLIQYYNGEERAKGNILERFSAQQFPDLHSELNLSSLELGDSALYFCASSPLGEAAYNEQFFGPGTRLTVL.

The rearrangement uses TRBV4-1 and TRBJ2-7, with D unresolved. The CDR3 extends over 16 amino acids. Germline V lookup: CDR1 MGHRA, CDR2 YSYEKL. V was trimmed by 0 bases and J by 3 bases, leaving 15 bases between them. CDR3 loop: CASSQEVPSQFYEQYF. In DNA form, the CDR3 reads TGCGCCAGCAGCCAAGAGGTCCCGTCCCAGTTCTACGAGCAGTACTTC.

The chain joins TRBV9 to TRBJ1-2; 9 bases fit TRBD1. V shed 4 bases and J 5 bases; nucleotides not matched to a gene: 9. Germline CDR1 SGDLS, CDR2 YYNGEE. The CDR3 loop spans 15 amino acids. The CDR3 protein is CASSRGQGLEYGYTF. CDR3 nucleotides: TGTGCCAGCAGCCGGGGACAGGGTCTTGAGTATGGCTACACCTTC.